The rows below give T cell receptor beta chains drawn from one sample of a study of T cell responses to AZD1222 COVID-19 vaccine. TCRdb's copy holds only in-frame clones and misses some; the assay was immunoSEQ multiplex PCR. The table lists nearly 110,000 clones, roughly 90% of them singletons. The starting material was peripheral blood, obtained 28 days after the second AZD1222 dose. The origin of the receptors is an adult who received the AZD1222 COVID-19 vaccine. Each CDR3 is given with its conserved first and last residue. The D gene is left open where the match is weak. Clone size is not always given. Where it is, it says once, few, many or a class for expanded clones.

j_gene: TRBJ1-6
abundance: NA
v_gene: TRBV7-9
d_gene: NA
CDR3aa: CASSLPGSLGSPLHF
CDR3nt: TGTGCCAGCAGCTTACCGGGCAGCCTGGGGTCACCCCTCCACTTT

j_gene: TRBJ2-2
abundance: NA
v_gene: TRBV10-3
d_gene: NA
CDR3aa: CATRMNSANTGELFF
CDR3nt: TGTGCCACCCGGATGAATAGCGCGAACACCGGGGAGCTGTTTTTT

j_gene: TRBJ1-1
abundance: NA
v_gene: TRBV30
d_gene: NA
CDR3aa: CALGEGRRSFF
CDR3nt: TGTGCCCTAGGGGAGGGGCGTAGATCTTTCTTT

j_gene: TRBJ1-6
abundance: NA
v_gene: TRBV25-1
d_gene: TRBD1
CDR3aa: CASRDRRIINSPLHF
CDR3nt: TGTGCCAGCAGGGACAGGCGAATCATAAATTCACCCCTCCACTTT

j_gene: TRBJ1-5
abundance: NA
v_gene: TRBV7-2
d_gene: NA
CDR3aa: CASSSGTNNQPQHF
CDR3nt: TGTGCCAGCAGCTCCGGGACTAACAATCAGCCCCAGCATTTT

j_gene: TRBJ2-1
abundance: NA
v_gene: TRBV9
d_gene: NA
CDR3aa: CASSLGGGRNEQFF
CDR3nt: TGTGCCAGCAGCCTAGGGGGCGGGAGAAATGAGCAGTTCTTC

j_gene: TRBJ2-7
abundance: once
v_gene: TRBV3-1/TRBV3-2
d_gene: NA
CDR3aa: CASSEVQGIEQYF
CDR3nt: TGTGCCAGCAGCGAGGTTCAGGGGATCGAGCAGTACTTC

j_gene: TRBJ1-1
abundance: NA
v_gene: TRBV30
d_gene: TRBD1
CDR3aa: CAWTRTGSMNTEAFF
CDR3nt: TGTGCCTGGACCAGGACAGGTAGCATGAACACTGAAGCTTTCTTT

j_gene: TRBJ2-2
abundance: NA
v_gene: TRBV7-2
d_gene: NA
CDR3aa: CASSLVGALTGELFF
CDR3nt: TGTGCCAGCAGCTTAGTGGGGGCCCTAACCGGGGAGCTGTTTTTT

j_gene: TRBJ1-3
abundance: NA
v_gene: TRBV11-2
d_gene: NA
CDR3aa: CASSLGGNTIYF
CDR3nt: TGTGCCAGCAGCTTGGGCGGAAACACCATATATTTT

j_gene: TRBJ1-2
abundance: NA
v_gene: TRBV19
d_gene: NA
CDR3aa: CASSIALADHGYTF
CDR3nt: TGTGCCAGTAGTATAGCCTTGGCAGATCATGGCTACACCTTC

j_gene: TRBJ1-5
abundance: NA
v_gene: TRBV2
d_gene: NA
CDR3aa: CASSADGGSNQPQHF
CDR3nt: TGTGCCAGCAGCGCCGATGGGGGTAGCAATCAGCCCCAGCATTTT

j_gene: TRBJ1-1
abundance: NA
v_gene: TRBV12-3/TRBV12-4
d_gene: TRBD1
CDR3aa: CASSPIPGQAAFF
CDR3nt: TGTGCCAGCAGTCCAATCCCGGGACAGGCAGCTTTCTTT

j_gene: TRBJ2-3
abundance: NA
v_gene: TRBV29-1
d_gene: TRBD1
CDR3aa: CSVGTPIGTGNTDTQYF
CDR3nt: TGCAGCGTTGGGACCCCCATAGGGACAGGGAACACAGATACGCAGTATTTT

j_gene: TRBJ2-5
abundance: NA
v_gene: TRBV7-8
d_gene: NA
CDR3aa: CASSLGLGRIKETQYF
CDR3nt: TGTGCCAGCAGCTTAGGTTTGGGCAGGATAAAAGAGACCCAGTACTTC

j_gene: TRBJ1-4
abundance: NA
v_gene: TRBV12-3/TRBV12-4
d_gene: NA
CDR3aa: CASSLTNEKLFF
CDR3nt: TGTGCCAGCAGTTTAACAAATGAAAAACTGTTTTTT

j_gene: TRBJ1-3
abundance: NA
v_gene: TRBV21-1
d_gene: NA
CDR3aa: CASSKRRVNGNTIYF
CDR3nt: TGTGCCAGCAGCAAACGCCGGGTAAATGGAAACACCATATATTTT

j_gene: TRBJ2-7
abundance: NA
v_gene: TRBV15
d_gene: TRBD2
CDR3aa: CATSRGGLAGMYEQYF
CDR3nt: TGTGCCACCAGCAGAGGGGGACTAGCGGGGATGTACGAGCAGTACTTC

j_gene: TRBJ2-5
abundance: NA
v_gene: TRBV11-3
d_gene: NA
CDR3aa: CASSSGQGISETQYF
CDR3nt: TGTGCCAGCAGCTCGGGGCAGGGAATATCGGAGACCCAGTACTTC

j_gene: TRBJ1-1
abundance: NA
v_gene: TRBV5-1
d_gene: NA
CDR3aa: CASSLALNTEAFF
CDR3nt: TGCGCCAGCAGCTTGGCATTGAACACTGAAGCTTTCTTT

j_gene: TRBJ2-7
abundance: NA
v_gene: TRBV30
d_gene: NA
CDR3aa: CAWSRTRGRDEQYF
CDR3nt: TGTGCCTGGAGTCGGACAAGGGGTCGGGACGAGCAGTACTTC

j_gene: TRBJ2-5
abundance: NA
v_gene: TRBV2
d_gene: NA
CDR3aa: CASSESRPRETQYF
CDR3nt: TGTGCCAGCAGTGAAAGTCGCCCCCGGGAGACCCAGTACTTC

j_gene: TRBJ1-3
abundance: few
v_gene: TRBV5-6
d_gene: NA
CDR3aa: CASSLGGSTGNTIYF
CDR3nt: TGTGCCAGCAGCTTAGGTGGGTCCACTGGAAACACCATATATTTT

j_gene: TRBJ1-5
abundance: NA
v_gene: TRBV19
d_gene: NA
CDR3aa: CASSIDPGPPHNQPQHF
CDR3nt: TGTGCCAGTAGTATAGATCCCGGGCCCCCTCACAATCAGCCCCAGCATTTT

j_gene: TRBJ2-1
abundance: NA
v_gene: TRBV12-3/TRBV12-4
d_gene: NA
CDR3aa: CASSLVSEQFF
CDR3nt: TGTGCCAGCAGTTTAGTTAGTGAGCAGTTCTTC

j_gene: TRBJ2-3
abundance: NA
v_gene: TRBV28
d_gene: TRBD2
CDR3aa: CASSKAGVGSDTQYF
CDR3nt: TGTGCCAGCAGCAAAGCGGGAGTGGGGAGTGATACGCAGTATTTT

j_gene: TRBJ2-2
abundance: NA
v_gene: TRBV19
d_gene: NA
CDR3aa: CASKRSGDTGELFF
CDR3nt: TGTGCCAGTAAAAGGTCAGGAGATACCGGGGAGCTGTTTTTT

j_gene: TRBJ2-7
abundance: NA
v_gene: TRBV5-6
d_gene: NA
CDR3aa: CASSPGVVNYEQYF
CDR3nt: TGTGCCAGCAGCCCGGGGGTTGTGAACTACGAGCAGTACTTC

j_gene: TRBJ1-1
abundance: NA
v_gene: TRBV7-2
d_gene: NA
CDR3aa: CASSRGLMNTEAFF
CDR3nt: TGTGCCAGCTCCCGCGGGCTTATGAACACTGAAGCTTTCTTT

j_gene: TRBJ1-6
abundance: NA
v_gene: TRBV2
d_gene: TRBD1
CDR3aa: CASSPGTGTGSPLHF
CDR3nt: TGTGCCAGCAGTCCAGGGACAGGGACTGGTTCACCCCTCCACTTT

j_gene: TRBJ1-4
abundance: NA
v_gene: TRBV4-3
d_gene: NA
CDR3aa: CASSQDLKGGKLFF
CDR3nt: TGCGCCAGCAGCCAAGATCTCAAGGGAGGTAAACTGTTTTTT

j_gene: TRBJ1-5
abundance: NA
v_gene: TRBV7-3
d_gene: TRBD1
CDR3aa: CASSLGIGGDWSRNQPQHF
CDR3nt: TGTGCCAGCAGCTTAGGCATAGGGGGCGATTGGAGCCGCAATCAGCCCCAGCATTTT

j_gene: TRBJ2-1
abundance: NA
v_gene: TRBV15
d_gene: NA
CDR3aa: CATSRAGGYNEQFF
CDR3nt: TGTGCCACCAGCAGAGCGGGCGGCTACAATGAGCAGTTCTTC

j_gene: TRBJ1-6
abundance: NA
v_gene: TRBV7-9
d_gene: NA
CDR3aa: CASRRAADNSPLHF
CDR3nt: TGTGCCAGCAGAAGGGCAGCAGATAATTCACCCCTCCACTTT

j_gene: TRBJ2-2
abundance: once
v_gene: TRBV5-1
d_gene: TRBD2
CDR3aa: CASSLGTSGSNTGELFF
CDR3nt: TGCGCCAGCAGCCTGGGGACTAGCGGGAGTAACACCGGGGAGCTGTTTTTT

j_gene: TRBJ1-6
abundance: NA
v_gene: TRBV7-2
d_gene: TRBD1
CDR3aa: CASSPGQGAFSPLHF
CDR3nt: TGTGCCAGCAGCCCAGGACAGGGGGCTTTTTCACCCCTCCACTTT

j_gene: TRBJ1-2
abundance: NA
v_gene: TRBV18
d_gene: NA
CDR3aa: CASSPPTGGVNYGYTF
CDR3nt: TGTGCCAGCTCACCACCGACAGGCGGGGTTAACTATGGCTACACCTTC

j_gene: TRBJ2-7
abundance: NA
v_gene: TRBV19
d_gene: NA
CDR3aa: CASSVDTNTKSYEQYF
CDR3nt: TGTGCCAGTAGTGTAGACACCAACACGAAATCCTACGAGCAGTACTTC

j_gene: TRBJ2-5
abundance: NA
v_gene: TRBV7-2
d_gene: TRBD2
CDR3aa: CASSPTSGGAEETQYF
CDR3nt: TGTGCCAGCAGCCCAACTAGCGGGGGGGCCGAGGAGACCCAGTACTTC

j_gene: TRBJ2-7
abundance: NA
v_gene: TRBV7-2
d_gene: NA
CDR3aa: CASSLGLAQTYEQYF
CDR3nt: TGTGCCAGCAGCTTAGGTCTGGCACAAACCTACGAGCAGTACTTC

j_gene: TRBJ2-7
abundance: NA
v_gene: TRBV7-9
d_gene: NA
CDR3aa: CASSPGATYEQYF
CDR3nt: TGTGCCAGCAGCCCCGGGGCCACCTACGAGCAGTACTTC

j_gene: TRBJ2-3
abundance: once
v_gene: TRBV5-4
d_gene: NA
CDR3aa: CASTRGDTQYF
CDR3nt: TGTGCCAGCACCCGGGGAGATACGCAGTATTTT

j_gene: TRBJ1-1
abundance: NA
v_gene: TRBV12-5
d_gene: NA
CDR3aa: CASGLQTLNTEAFF
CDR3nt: TGTGCTAGTGGTTTGCAGACATTGAACACTGAAGCTTTCTTT

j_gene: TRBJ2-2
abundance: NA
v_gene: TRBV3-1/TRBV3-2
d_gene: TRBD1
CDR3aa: CASSRLKGQGTGELFF
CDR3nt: TGTGCCAGCAGCCGCCTAAAGGGACAGGGGACCGGGGAGCTGTTTTTT

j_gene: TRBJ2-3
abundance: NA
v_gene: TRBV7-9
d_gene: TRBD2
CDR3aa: CASSSLAVLFSTDTQYF
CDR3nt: TGTGCCAGCAGCTCTCTAGCGGTCCTGTTTAGCACAGATACGCAGTATTTT

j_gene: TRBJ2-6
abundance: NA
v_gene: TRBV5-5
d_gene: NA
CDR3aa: CASSLDSSGANVLTF
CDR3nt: TGTGCCAGCAGCTTGGACAGCTCTGGGGCCAACGTCCTGACTTTC